This T cell receptor beta chain was captured in a study of cytomegalovirus exposure and HLA in healthy donors. Study results and limitations: Donors belonging to an Asian-associated ancestry cluster reportedly showed fewer N-insertions in productive TCRs than the approximately 670-donor mean, according to what a later analysis found. When analyzed later, the rates of TCR association showed variation by HLA locus, with DRB1 the most and HLA-C the fewest. A later analysis reported that several of the most significant clusters appeared to be linked to common viral pathogens, among them Epstein-Barr virus.

The primer mix had 60 Vbeta and 13 Jbeta primers. Clones were sequenced by immunoSEQ multiplex PCR, and TCRdb holds only the in-frame ones, with some missing. The sample shows 100,000 to 150,000 clones, about 73% of them seen only once. Germline V gives CDR1 SGHVS, CDR2 FNYEAQ. V dropped 1 base and J dropped 5 bases, with 14 bases sitting between them. There are 15 residues in the CDR3. Points on this clone: Its antigen remains unidentified.

V and J are TRBV7-6 and TRBJ2-5, with D maybe TRBD2 (6 bases). Source material: PBMCs. The receptor was derived from a woman between 40 and 55 years old in good health and CMV-seronegative. The CDR3 protein is CASSLGPGRWETQYF. CDR3 bases: TGTGCCAGCAGCTTAGGGCCAGGGAGGTGGGAGACCCAGTACTTC.